What follows are 22 T cell receptor beta chains derived from one specimen sequenced in a study of PD-1 blockade in mismatch repair-deficient tumors. Profiled with immunoSEQ multiplex PCR; TCRdb holds only in-frame clones, not every one. The data show around 100,000 clones, with over 65% seen just once and roughly 6.3% held by the top ten. The sample here was peripheral blood, taken roughly 36 weeks after starting pembrolizumab. The receptors shown here come from an adult with mismatch repair-deficient cancer.

V gene TRBV19 combines with J gene TRBJ1-1; D unresolved. The CDR3 covers 11 residues. Germline-derived CDR1 and CDR2 are LNHDA and SQIVND (reference sequence). V lost 3 bases, J lost 5 bases, and 4 bases lay in between. CDR3 nucleotides: TGTGCCAGTAGTATTTGGACTGAAGCTTTCTTT. This sequence encodes CASSIWTEAFF.

V is TRBV4-1 and J is TRBJ2-1; D gene uncertain. Germline CDR1 and CDR2: MGHRA and YSYEKL. CDR3 length equals 17 residues. Trimming pared 0 bases from V and 0 bases from J, leaving 12 bases between. This chain's CDR3 is CASSQDAEYSSYNEQFF. The CDR3 DNA reads TGCGCCAGCAGCCAAGACGCTGAGTATAGCTCCTACAATGAGCAGTTCTTC.

The chain employs TRBV7-9 and TRBJ1-1, with 8 bases aligning to TRBD1. This CDR3 has 16 residues. V was pared by 5 bases and J by 0 bases, with 8 bases of the junction left unmatched. In germline, CDR1 is SEHNR, CDR2 FQNEAQ (reference sequence). The CDR3 here is CASSNPGTGLNTEAFF. The CDR3, as DNA: TGTGCCAGCAGCAATCCCGGGACAGGCTTGAACACTGAAGCTTTCTTT. Full variable domain (outside the CDR3, taken from reference TRBV7-9 and TRBJ1-1): DTGVSQNPRHKITKRGQNVTFRCDPISEHNRLYWYRQTLGQGPEFLTYFQNEAQLEKSRLLSDRFSAERPKGSFSTLEIQRTEQGDSAMYLCASSNPGTGLNTEAFFGQGTRLTVV.

The chain joins TRBV5-1 to TRBJ2-3; 7 nucleotides match TRBD2. V dropped 0 bases and J dropped 5; count of bases not matched to a gene: 9. The CDR3 is 16 residues long. Germline V gives CDR1 SGHRS, CDR2 YFSETQ. This chain's CDR3 is CASSLAIAERGDTQYF. CDR3 nucleotides: TGCGCCAGCAGCTTGGCCATAGCCGAGCGGGGAGATACGCAGTATTTT.

The rearrangement joins TRBV7-6 to TRBJ2-1, with 11 positions matching TRBD2. Germline trimming cut 1 base from V and 3 bases from J; bases unmatched to any gene: 8. The CDR3 has 18 amino acids. Germline values: CDR1 SGHVS, CDR2 FNYEAQ. Here the CDR3 DNA reads TGTGCCAGCAGCTTAGGAGGGGGGGGACTAGCGGACTACAATGAGCAGTTCTTC. It codes for CASSLGGGGLADYNEQFF.

The chain is built from TRBV4-2 and TRBJ2-7; 11 bases are shared with TRBD2. CDR1 is LGHNA and CDR2 is YNFKEQ in the germline V gene. The CDR3 runs to 19 residues. After removal of 0 bases from V and 3 bases from J, the junction contained 13 bases not matched to a gene. CDR3 DNA sequence: TGTGCCAGCAGCCAAGATTTTACGATCGCTAGCGGGAGGTTCTACGAGCAGTACTTC. As protein: CASSQDFTIASGRFYEQYF.

The V gene is TRBV15, the J gene TRBJ1-4; D gene ambiguous. The CDR3 is 16 residues long. V was trimmed by 0 bases and J by 3 bases, leaving 11 bases between them. CDR1 and CDR2 from the germline V gene are LNHNV and YYDKDF (reference sequence). CDR3 coding DNA: TGTGCCACCAGCAGAGATCAAGGGTCGGCTAATGAAAAACTGTTTTTT. This gives the protein CATSRDQGSANEKLFF.

This clone came up a few times. The gene calls are TRBV19 and TRBJ2-3; the D gene is possibly TRBD2 (6 bases). CDR3 size: 16 residues. Per the germline V gene, CDR1 is LNHDA and CDR2 is SQIVND (reference sequence). Trimming pared 5 bases from V and 0 bases from J, leaving 15 bases between. This CDR3 is CASSLGSGPSTDTQYF. The DNA for the CDR3 is TGTGCCAGTAGTCTAGGTAGCGGCCCTAGCACAGATACGCAGTATTTT.

This chain joins TRBV9 and TRBJ2-1; the match to TRBD2 covers 8 bases. From germline, CDR1 is SGDLS and CDR2 YYNGEE. CDR3 length: 16 residues. V was pared by 1 base and J by 4 bases, with 7 bases of the junction left unmatched. The CDR3 loop is CASSVSREVEYNEQFF. For the CDR3, the DNA is TGTGCCAGCAGCGTATCGCGGGAGGTGGAGTACAATGAGCAGTTCTTC.

The chain combines TRBV27 with TRBJ2-7, with D hard to call. With 8 bases removed from V and 6 bases from J, the gap between germline ends came to 17 bases. Looked up from germline, CDR1 is MNHEY and CDR2 is SMNVEV (reference sequence). The CDR3 contains 13 residues. As DNA, the CDR3 is TGTGCCAGCGGGGTCGGCAGGCAGGCCGAGCAGTACTTC. Protein sequence: CASGVGRQAEQYF.

The chain recombines TRBV14 with TRBJ2-7; D uncertain. Trimming cost V 0 bases and J 2 bases, with 11 bases left between them. Per germline, CDR1 SGHDN and CDR2 FVKESK. The CDR3 runs to 15 residues. The CDR3 is CASSQDASRTYEQYF. CDR3 DNA sequence: TGTGCCAGCAGCCAAGATGCCAGTCGAACCTACGAGCAGTACTTC.

The genes are TRBV6-5 and TRBJ2-1; TRBD2 agrees at 9 bases. J lost 4 bases, V lost 7 bases, and 5 bases had no gene match. The CDR3 has 14 residues. Looked up from germline, CDR1 is MNHEY and CDR2 is SVGAGI. The CDR3 spells CASKPGLAYNEQFF. The CDR3 nucleotides read TGTGCCAGCAAACCGGGACTAGCTTACAATGAGCAGTTCTTC.

This clone was counted once. The J gene is TRBJ2-3, the V gene TRBV7-3; 9 positions match TRBD2. CDR1 and CDR2 (germline): SGHTA, FQGTGA. CDR3 length equals 16 residues. Unmatched junction bases numbered 10, after V lost 4 bases and J lost 5 bases. CDR3 region: CASSSIGGREGDTQYF. DNA of the CDR3: TGTGCCAGCAGCTCCATTGGCGGGAGGGAGGGAGATACGCAGTATTTT.

V gene TRBV11-1 combines with J gene TRBJ2-2; no clear D gene. The V end lost 0 bases, the J end lost 1 base, and 3 bases lay between the germline ends. From germline, CDR1 is SGHAT and CDR2 FQDESV (reference sequence). This CDR3 has 14 amino acids. CDR3 sequence (DNA): TGTGCCAGCAGCTTAGCGGGGAACACCGGGGAGCTGTTTTTT. Amino acid sequence: CASSLAGNTGELFF.

The gene calls are TRBV11-3 and TRBJ2-5; TRBD2 might be the D (6 bases). This CDR3 has 13 residues. Germline V gene sequence: CDR1 SGHNT, CDR2 YENEEA. The ends were cut back, 5 bases at V and 7 bases at J, with 14 bases in the middle. CDR3 nucleotides: TGTGCCAGCAGCGTGACTAGTATGGCGACCCAGTACTTC. Translation gives CASSVTSMATQYF.

This clone occurred once. V usage is TRBV30 and J usage is TRBJ2-5, with 9 bases matching TRBD2. Germline CDR1 and CDR2: GTSNPN and SVGIG (reference sequence). This CDR3 has 17 amino acids. Trimming took 5 bases from V and 4 from J; bases not matched to a gene: 17. DNA of the CDR3: TGTGCCTGGGGGAGAGGGTCGCGAGCGGGAGGTATAGAGACCCAGTACTTC. As protein: CAWGRGSRAGGIETQYF.

For the CDR3, the DNA is TGCGCCAGCAGCCAAGATATATCCACAGGGCTGAGGGCCGGGGAGCTGTTTTTT. Its translation: CASSQDISTGLRAGELFF. J is TRBJ2-2 and V is TRBV4-1; D may be TRBD1 (6 bases). This CDR3 has 18 residues. V was trimmed by 0 bases and J by 6 bases, leaving 20 bases between them. Germline lookup yields CDR1 MGHRA and CDR2 YSYEKL.

This chain uses TRBV6-1 with TRBJ1-1, with 7 bases identical to TRBD1. Germline trimming cut 6 bases from V and 4 bases from J; bases unmatched to any gene: 2. The CDR3 contains 12 residues. The germline CDR1 and CDR2 sequences are MNHNS and SASEGT. In DNA form, the CDR3 reads TGTGCCAGCAGGTACAGGGGCACTGAAGCTTTCTTT. Its protein product is CASRYRGTEAFF.

This clone was picked up one time. J is TRBJ1-5 and V is TRBV5-1; TRBD1 is a possible D gene (5 bases). CDR3 length: 14 residues. The ends were cut back, 3 bases at V and 3 bases at J, with 10 bases in the middle. CDR1 is SGHRS and CDR2 is YFSETQ in the germline V gene. CDR3 sequence (DNA): TGCGCCAGCAGCTCAGGGATTAACAATCAGCCCCAGCATTTT. Protein sequence: CASSSGINNQPQHF.

In DNA, the CDR3 is TGTGCCAGCAGTGAACTAGCGGGGAGATACACAGATACGCAGTATTTT. It yields the protein CASSELAGRYTDTQYF. The chain couples TRBV6-1 to TRBJ2-3; 9 bases are a match to TRBD2. J gave up 2 bases and V 2 bases, and 5 bases lay outside the gene matches. The CDR3 totals 16 residues. Germline V gene lookup returns CDR1 MNHNS and CDR2 SASEGT.

V is TRBV7-9 and J is TRBJ1-1; D gene uncertain. The V gene's germline CDR1 is SEHNR and CDR2 FQNEAQ (reference sequence). The CDR3 spans 12 residues. Trimming cost V 4 bases and J 7 bases, with 10 bases left between them. The CDR3 reads CASSSFTLEAFF. The CDR3 DNA is TGTGCCAGCAGCTCCTTTACCCTTGAAGCTTTCTTT. The full variable domain, completed using reference TRBV7-9 and TRBJ1-1, is DTGVSQNPRHKITKRGQNVTFRCDPISEHNRLYWYRQTLGQGPEFLTYFQNEAQLEKSRLLSDRFSAERPKGSFSTLEIQRTEQGDSAMYLCASSSFTLEAFFGQGTRLTVV.

The chain combines TRBV5-6 with TRBJ2-3, with D unclear. Trimming removed 2 bases from V and 6 bases from J, with 13 bases in between. Germline V gene sequence: CDR1 SGHDT, CDR2 YYEEEE. The CDR3 consists of 14 residues. The CDR3 reads CASSFGYDGDTQYF. CDR3 sequence (DNA): TGTGCCAGCAGCTTTGGCTATGACGGGGATACGCAGTATTTT.